The 17 T cell receptor beta chains in this list originate from one sample, sequenced in a study of blood T cell repertoires in COVID-19. Here immunoSEQ multiplex PCR was the method, and the copy in TCRdb shows in-frame clones only, minus some. The profile shows some 200,000 clones, approximately 75% of them singletons. Input material: PBMCs or T cells enriched from blood (not recorded which). These receptor sequences come from a man between 40 and 49 years old who had recovered from COVID-19.

The chain combines TRBV18 with TRBJ2-7; D possibly corresponds to TRBD2 (5 bases). Trimming stripped 2 bases from V and 4 bases from J, with 9 bases between. Germline V CDR1 and CDR2: KGHSH, LQKENI. This CDR3 contains 13 residues. CDR3 region: CASSPGSGYEQYF. The CDR3 DNA reads TGTGCCAGCTCACCAGGGAGTGGGTACGAGCAGTACTTC.

The table lists this clone with a count of one. The V call is TRBV7-6, the J call TRBJ2-2, with 12 bases fitting TRBD2. The germline CDR1 and CDR2 sequences are SGHVS and FNYEAQ. The junction had 5 bases not matched to a gene; V was cut back by 7 bases and J by 8 bases. CDR3 length: 14 amino acids. The CDR3 loop reads CASTSGGASGELFF. CDR3 bases: TGTGCCAGCACTAGCGGGGGGGCGTCGGGGGAGCTGTTTTTT.

V and J are TRBV6-5 and TRBJ1-5, with TRBD1 matching 7 bases. CDR1 and CDR2 (germline): MNHEY, SVGAGI. The CDR3 consists of 15 residues. After removal of 7 bases from V and 3 bases from J, the junction contained 9 bases not matched to a gene. Written as DNA, the CDR3 is TGTGCCAGCATTCCACAGGGGAGGACCAATCAGCCCCAGCATTTT. This gives the protein CASIPQGRTNQPQHF.

This chain joins TRBV18 and TRBJ1-3, with unresolved D. Germline CDR1 reads KGHSH; CDR2 reads LQKENI. CDR3 length: 15 amino acids. V lost 6 bases, J lost 0 bases, and 12 bases lay in between. In DNA form, the CDR3 reads TGTGCCAGCTCCTCCCTGTCGTACTCTGGAAACACCATATATTTT. It codes for CASSSLSYSGNTIYF.

The V gene is TRBV12-5, the J gene TRBJ1-1; D is perhaps TRBD1 (5 bases). The CDR3 loop spans 15 amino acids. The ends were cut back, 2 bases at V and 1 base at J, with 11 bases in the middle. CDR1 is LGHNT and CDR2 is FRNRAP in the germline V gene. CDR3 coding DNA: TGTGCTAGTGGTTTGTTGGCAGGGCCGAACACTGAAGCTTTCTTT. Translated, it gives CASGLLAGPNTEAFF. The full variable domain, in which reference TRBV12-5 and TRBJ1-1 provide the parts outside the CDR3, is DARVTQTPRHKVTEMGQEVTMRCQPILGHNTVFWYRQTMMQGLELLAYFRNRAPLDDSGMPKDRFSAEMPDATLATLKIQPSEPRDSAVYFCASGLLAGPNTEAFFGQGTRLTVV.

Comment on this clone: A read error may account for a junction end that differs from germline. The rearrangement uses TRBV29-1 and TRBJ2-7; D gene uncertain. The V gene's germline CDR1 is SQVTM and CDR2 ANQGSEA. This CDR3 comprises 12 residues. For the CDR3, the DNA is TGCAGCGTAGAAGACAACTCCTACGAGCAGTACTTC. It specifies CSVEDNSYEQYF.

This clone was observed many times. The chain combines TRBV2 with TRBJ1-6, with D uncertain. The CDR3 is 13 amino acids. Looked up from germline, CDR1 is SNHLY and CDR2 is FYNNEI. V gave up 8 bases and J gave up 10 bases, with 15 bases separating them. CDR3 nucleotide sequence: TGTGCCAGCCGTGGAGGGAGAGAATCACCCCTCCACTTT. Translating gives CASRGGRESPLHF.

Here the CDR3 DNA reads TGCAGCGTCGCAAGAGGGGGGGGAACTGAAGCTTTCTTT. Protein: CSVARGGGTEAFF. The chain links TRBV29-1 to TRBJ1-1; weak D call: TRBD1 (6 bases). Germline CDR1 is SQVTM and CDR2 is ANQGSEA. V lost 6 bases to trimming and J lost 5 bases, with 16 bases between them. The CDR3 length is 13 residues.

The chain joins TRBV5-1 to TRBJ1-1; 9 bases align to TRBD1. Looked up from germline, CDR1 is SGHRS and CDR2 is YFSETQ. This CDR3 comprises 14 residues. V gave up 0 bases and J gave up 6 bases; unmatched junction bases: 3. For the CDR3, the DNA is TGCGCCAGCAGCTTGGGACAGGGGGGCGCTGAAGCTTTCTTT. This sequence encodes CASSLGQGGAEAFF.

The chain couples TRBV28 to TRBJ2-7; 8 bases agree with TRBD1. Per the germline V gene, CDR1 is MDHEN and CDR2 is SYDVKM. The J segment lost 5 bases and the V segment lost 1 base, leaving 7 bases of the junction unmatched. The CDR3 totals 15 residues. Here the CDR3 DNA reads TGTGCCAGCAGTTTATACCAGGGGGCGCGGCACGAGCAGTACTTC. Translated: CASSLYQGARHEQYF.

V gene TRBV30 combines with J gene TRBJ2-4, with 10 bases fitting TRBD1. Germline CDR1 is GTSNPN and CDR2 is SVGIG (reference sequence). This CDR3 spans 13 amino acids. The J segment lost 8 bases and the V segment lost 2 bases, leaving 3 bases of the junction unmatched. CDR3 sequence (DNA): TGTGCCTGGAGTATTGGGACAGGGGACATTCAGTACTTC. Translating it yields CAWSIGTGDIQYF.

This CDR3 reads CASSFNIQGTDTQYF. The CDR3 DNA follows: TGTGCCAGCAGCTTTAATATCCAGGGGACAGATACGCAGTATTTT. The chain joins TRBV5-6 to TRBJ2-3; perhaps TRBD1 as D (6 bases). Trimming removed 2 bases at V and 3 bases at J, with 13 bases between. This CDR3 is 15 amino acids long. Looked up from germline, CDR1 is SGHDT and CDR2 is YYEEEE. The complete variable domain, with remaining parts taken from reference TRBV5-6 and TRBJ2-3, reads DAGVTQSPTHLIKTRGQQVTLRCSPKSGHDTVSWYQQALGQGPQFIFQYYEEEERQRGNFPDRFSGHQFPNYSSELNVNALLLGDSALYLCASSFNIQGTDTQYFGPGTRLTVL.

CDR3 loop: CASSQVGGSTNEKLFF. The CDR3 nucleotides read TGTGCCAGCAGCCAAGTCGGGGGATCAACTAATGAAAAACTGTTTTTT. The genes are TRBV4-2 and TRBJ1-4; TRBD1 is a possible D gene (5 bases). Germline CDR1 and CDR2: LGHNA and YNFKEQ. The CDR3 spans 16 residues. V shed 1 base and J shed 0 bases, with 9 bases lying between them.

This clone was seen only a few times. The rearrangement joins TRBV9 to TRBJ2-1, with 9 positions matching TRBD1. Germline assignment: CDR1 SGDLS and CDR2 YYNGEE. The CDR3 covers 13 residues. V shed 4 bases, J shed 8 bases, and the junction held 4 bases outside the gene matches. CDR3 in DNA: TGTGCCAGCAGCCCCCGGACAGGGGATGAGCAGTTCTTC. Translated: CASSPRTGDEQFF.

The V call is TRBV7-9, the J call TRBJ2-7, with TRBD1 identical over 12 bases. V lost 5 bases to trimming and J lost 4 bases; unmatched junction nucleotides: 6. The length of the CDR3 is 15 residues. In germline, CDR1 is SEHNR, CDR2 FQNEAQ (reference sequence). CDR3 sequence (DNA): TGTGCCAGCAGCCTAGGGACAGGGGGCGCGTACGAGCAGTACTTC. The encoded protein is CASSLGTGGAYEQYF.

This chain uses TRBV7-3 with TRBJ2-2; 7 bases agree with TRBD2. The CDR3 totals 15 residues. CDR1 is SGHTA, CDR2 FQGTGA, per germline. The J segment lost 5 bases and the V segment lost 4 bases, leaving 7 bases of the junction unmatched. The CDR3 sequence is CASSSLGGRTGELFF. For the CDR3, the DNA is TGTGCCAGCAGCTCCCTCGGGGGGAGGACCGGGGAGCTGTTTTTT.

The chain carries TRBV4-1 and TRBJ1-1, with 7 bases lining up with TRBD1. V was clipped by 0 bases and J by 5 bases; unmatched bases: 3. Per germline, CDR1 MGHRA and CDR2 YSYEKL. This CDR3 is 14 amino acids long. The CDR3 loop reads CASSQEARGTEAFF. The CDR3 bases are TGCGCCAGCAGCCAAGAGGCCAGGGGGACTGAAGCTTTCTTT.